This T cell receptor beta chain was identified during a study of identical twins. General observations from the study: Insertion counts were lower in abundant cord blood beta clonotypes, a trend that memory repertoires did not show. Diverse VJ usage suggested most zero-insertion clonotypes were not invariant T cells.

With template switching, a universal primer site was added, and the cDNA carried unique molecular identifiers. Each CDR3 protein is one row after TCRdb ran MiXCR on the 5' RACE reads. The table has around 670,000 distinct CDR3 sequences, 6.1% seen once. This clonotype was recorded at least ten times. The antigen remains unidentified. Everyone who donated was a healthy Caucasian. Trimming removed 4 bases from V and 8 bases from J, with 12 bases in between. The CDR3 covers 12 residues. Germline V gene sequence: CDR1 MNHEY, CDR2 SVGAGI. Sequencing was performed on naive T cells sorted from blood. The chain joins TRBV6-5 to TRBJ2-7; maybe TRBD2 (6 bases). This sequence was found in a man aged 18 to 29 in good health. Here the CDR3 DNA reads TGTGCCAGCAGTTTACGTGGGACTCAGCAGTACTTC. Protein: CASSLRGTQQYF.